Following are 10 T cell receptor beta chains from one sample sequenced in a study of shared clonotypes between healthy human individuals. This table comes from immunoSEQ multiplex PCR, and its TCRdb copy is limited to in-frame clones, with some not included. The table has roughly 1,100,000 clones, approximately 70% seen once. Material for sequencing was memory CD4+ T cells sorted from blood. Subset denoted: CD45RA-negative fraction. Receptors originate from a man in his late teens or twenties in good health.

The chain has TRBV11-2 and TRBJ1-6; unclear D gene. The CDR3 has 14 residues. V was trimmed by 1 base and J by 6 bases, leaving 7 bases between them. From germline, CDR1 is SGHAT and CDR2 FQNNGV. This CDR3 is CASSLGRFNSPLHF. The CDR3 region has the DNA TGTGCCAGCAGCTTAGGCAGATTTAATTCACCCCTCCACTTT.

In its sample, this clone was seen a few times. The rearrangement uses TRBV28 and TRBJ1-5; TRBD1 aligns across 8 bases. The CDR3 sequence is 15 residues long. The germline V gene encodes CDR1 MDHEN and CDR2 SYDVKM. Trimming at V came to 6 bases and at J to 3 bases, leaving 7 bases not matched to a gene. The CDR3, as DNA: TGTGCCAGCAGCGCTACGGACAGGGACAATCAGCCCCAGCATTTT. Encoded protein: CASSATDRDNQPQHF.

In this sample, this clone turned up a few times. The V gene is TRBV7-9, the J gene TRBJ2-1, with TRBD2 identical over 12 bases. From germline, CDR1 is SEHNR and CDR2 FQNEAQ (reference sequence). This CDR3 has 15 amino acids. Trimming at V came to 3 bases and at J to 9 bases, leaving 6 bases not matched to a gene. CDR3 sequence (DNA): TGTGCCAGCAGCTTGGTAACTAGCGGGAGGACTGAGCAGTTCTTC. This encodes CASSLVTSGRTEQFF.

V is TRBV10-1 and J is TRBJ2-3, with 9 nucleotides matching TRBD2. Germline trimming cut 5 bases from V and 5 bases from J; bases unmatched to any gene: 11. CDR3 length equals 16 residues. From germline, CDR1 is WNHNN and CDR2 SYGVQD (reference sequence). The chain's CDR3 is CASSLAGGPRGDTQYF. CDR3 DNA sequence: TGCGCCAGCAGTCTCGCGGGGGGGCCTCGAGGAGATACGCAGTATTTT.

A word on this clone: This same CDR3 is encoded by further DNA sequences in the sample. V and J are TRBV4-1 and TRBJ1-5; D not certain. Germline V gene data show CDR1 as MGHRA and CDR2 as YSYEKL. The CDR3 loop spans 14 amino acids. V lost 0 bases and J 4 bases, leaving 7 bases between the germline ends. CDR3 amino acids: CASSQDGRNQPQHF. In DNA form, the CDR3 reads TGCGCCAGCAGCCAAGATGGGAGAAATCAGCCCCAGCATTTT.

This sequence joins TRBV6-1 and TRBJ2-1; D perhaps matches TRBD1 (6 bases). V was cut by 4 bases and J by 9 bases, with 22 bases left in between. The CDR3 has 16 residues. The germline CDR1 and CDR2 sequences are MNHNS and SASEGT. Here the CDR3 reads CASSGTRQAPLGEQFF. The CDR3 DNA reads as TGTGCCAGCAGTGGGACCAGACAGGCCCCCTTGGGTGAGCAGTTCTTC.

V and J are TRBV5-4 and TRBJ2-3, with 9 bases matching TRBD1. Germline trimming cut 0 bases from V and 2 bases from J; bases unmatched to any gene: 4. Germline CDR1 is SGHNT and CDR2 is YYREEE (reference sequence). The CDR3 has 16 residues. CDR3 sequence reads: CASSLAGQGNTDTQYF. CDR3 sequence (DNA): TGTGCCAGCAGCTTGGCGGGACAGGGTAACACAGATACGCAGTATTTT. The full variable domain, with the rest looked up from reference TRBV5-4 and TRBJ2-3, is ETGVTQSPTHLIKTRGQQVTLRCSSQSGHNTVSWYQQALGQGPQFIFQYYREEENGRGNFPPRFSGLQFPNYSSELNVNALELDDSALYLCASSLAGQGNTDTQYFGPGTRLTVL.

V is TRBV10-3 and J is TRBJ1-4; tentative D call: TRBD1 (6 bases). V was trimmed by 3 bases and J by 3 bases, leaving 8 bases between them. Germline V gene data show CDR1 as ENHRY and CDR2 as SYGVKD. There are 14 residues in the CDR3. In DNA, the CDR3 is TGTGCCATCAGTGACGGGGGGCCTAATGAAAAACTGTTTTTT. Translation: CAISDGGPNEKLFF.

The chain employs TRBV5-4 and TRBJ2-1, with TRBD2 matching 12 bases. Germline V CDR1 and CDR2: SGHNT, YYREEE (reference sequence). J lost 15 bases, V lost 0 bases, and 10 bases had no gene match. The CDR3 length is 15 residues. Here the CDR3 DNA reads TGTGCCAGCAGCTTGGGACTAGCGGGAGCTGGGGGGCTGTTCTTC. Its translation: CASSLGLAGAGGLFF.

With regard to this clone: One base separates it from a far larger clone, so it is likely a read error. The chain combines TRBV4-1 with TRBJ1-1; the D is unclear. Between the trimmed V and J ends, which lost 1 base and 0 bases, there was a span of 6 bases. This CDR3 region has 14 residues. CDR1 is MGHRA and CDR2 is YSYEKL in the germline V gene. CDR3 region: CASSQGPVNTEAFF. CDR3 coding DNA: TGCGCCAGCAGCCAAGGTCCGGTGAACACTGAAGCTTTCTTT.